The 5 T cell receptor beta chains presented below share a single source sample, sequenced in a study of T cell repertoires in cytomegalovirus infection. The antigens for these receptors are not known. In TCRdb, the reads were re-called with MiXCR into one record per CDR3 protein. In the table there are roughly 90,000 distinct CDR3 sequences, 25% to 30% of which are singletons. The sequencing here drew on CD8+ T cells from cultured PBMCs, taken from culture after CMV antigen stimulation. The receptors stem from a human donor in good health (CMV status not recorded). Some clones in this sample may be carry-over from other donors' samples.

The V and J genes are TRBV12-3 or TRBV12-4 and TRBJ2-7; 10 nucleotides match TRBD1. V lost 2 bases, J lost 6 bases, and 4 bases stayed unmatched. CDR3 length: 14 residues. CDR3 region: CASSLLGTGVEQYF. The CDR3 nucleotides are TGTGCCAGCAGTTTACTCGGGACAGGGGTCGAGCAGTACTTC.

The chain joins TRBV18 to TRBJ1-1; D unresolved. Germline CDR1 and CDR2: KGHSH and LQKENI. The CDR3 is 14 residues long. V was trimmed by 3 bases and J by 2 bases, leaving 10 bases between them. CDR3 loop: CASSPLRVNTEAFF. The CDR3 DNA reads as TGTGCCAGCTCACCTCTGCGGGTCAACACTGAAGCTTTCTTT. Combining the CDR3 with reference TRBV18 and TRBJ1-1 gives the whole variable domain NAGVMQNPRHLVRRRGQEARLRCSPMKGHSHVYWYRQLPEEGLKFMVYLQKENIIDESGMPKERFSAEFPKEGPSILRIQQVVRGDSAAYFCASSPLRVNTEAFFGQGTRLTVV.

The chain joins TRBV28 to TRBJ1-5; possible D gene TRBD1, 5 bases. Trimming removed 2 bases from V and 1 base from J, with 15 bases in between. The length of the CDR3 is 17 residues. Germline CDR1 is MDHEN and CDR2 is SYDVKM. Written as DNA, the CDR3 is TGTGCCAGCAGTTTAGTCCTTAGGGACCTCAGCAATCAGCCCCAGCATTTT. Protein sequence: CASSLVLRDLSNQPQHF.

The gene calls are TRBV4-1 and TRBJ2-5, with D maybe TRBD2 (5 bases). Trimming cost V 3 bases and J 5 bases, with 16 bases left between them. The CDR3 has 15 amino acids. Germline loops: CDR1 MGHRA, CDR2 YSYEKL. The DNA for the CDR3 is TGCGCCAGCAGCCAGGACCCCGCGGGCCGGGAGACCCAGTACTTC. This translates into CASSQDPAGRETQYF.

This clonotype was observed a few times. J is TRBJ1-6 and V is TRBV27; D ambiguous. Trimming took 8 bases from V and 5 from J, leaving 16 bases between them. CDR1 and CDR2 from the germline V gene are MNHEY and SMNVEV (reference sequence). This CDR3 contains 15 residues. CDR3 protein: CASSEDGVNNSPLHF. The CDR3 DNA is TGTGCCAGCTCGGAAGACGGGGTTAATAATTCACCCCTCCACTTT.